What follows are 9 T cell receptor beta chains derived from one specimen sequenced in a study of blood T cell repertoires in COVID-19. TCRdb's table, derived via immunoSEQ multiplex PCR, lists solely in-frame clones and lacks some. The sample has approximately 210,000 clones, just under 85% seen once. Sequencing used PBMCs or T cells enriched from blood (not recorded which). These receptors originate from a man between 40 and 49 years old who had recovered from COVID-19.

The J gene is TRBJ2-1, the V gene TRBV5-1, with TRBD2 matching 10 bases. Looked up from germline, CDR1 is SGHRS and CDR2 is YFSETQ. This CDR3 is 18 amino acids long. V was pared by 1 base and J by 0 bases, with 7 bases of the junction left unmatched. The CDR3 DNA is TGCGCCAGCAGCTTGAACCCTAGCGGGGGCCTCTCCTACAATGAGCAGTTCTTC. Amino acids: CASSLNPSGGLSYNEQFF.

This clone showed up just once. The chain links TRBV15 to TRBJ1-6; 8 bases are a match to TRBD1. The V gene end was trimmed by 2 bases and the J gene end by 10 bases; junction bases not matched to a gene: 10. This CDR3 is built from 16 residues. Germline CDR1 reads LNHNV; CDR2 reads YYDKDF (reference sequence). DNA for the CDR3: TGTGCCACCAGCAGATTAACGACAGGGGCGGGATCACCCCTCCACTTT. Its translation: CATSRLTTGAGSPLHF.

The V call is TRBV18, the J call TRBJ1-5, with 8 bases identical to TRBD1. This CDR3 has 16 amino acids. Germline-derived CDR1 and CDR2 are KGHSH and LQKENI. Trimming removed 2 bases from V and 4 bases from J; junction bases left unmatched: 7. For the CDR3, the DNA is TGTGCCAGCTCACCATGGTTCAGGGGGCGAAATCAGCCCCAGCATTTT. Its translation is CASSPWFRGRNQPQHF.

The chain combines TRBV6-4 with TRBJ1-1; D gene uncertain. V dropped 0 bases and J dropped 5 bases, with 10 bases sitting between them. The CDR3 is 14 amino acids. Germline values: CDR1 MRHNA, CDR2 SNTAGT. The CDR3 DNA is TGTGCCAGCAGTGACTCTGGGAGGGCGACTGAAGCTTTCTTT. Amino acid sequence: CASSDSGRATEAFF.

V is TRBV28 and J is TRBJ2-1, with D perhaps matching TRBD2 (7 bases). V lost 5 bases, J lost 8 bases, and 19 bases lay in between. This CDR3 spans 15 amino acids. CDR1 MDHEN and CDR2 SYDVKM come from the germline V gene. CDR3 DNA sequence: TGTGCCAGCAGTGCCCCGGGACTAAGGGGGGATGAGCAGTTCTTC. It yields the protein CASSAPGLRGDEQFF. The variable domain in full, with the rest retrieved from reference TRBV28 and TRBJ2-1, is DVKVTQSSRYLVKRTGEKVFLECVQDMDHENMFWYRQDPGLGLRLIYFSYDVKMKEKGDIPEGYSVSREKKERFSLILESASTNQTSMYLCASSAPGLRGDEQFFGPGTRLTVL.

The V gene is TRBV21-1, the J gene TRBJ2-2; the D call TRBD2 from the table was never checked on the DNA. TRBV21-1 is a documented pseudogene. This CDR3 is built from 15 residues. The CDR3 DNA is TGTGCCAGCAGTTCTCGCTTCGGGTTGACCGGGGAGCTGTTTTTT. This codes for CASSSRFGLTGELFF.

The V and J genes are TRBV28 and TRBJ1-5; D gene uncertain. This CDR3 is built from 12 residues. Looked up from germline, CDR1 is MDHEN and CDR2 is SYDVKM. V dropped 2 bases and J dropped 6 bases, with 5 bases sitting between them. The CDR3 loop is CASSLTGQPQHF. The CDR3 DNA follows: TGTGCCAGCAGTTTAACCGGTCAGCCCCAGCATTTT.

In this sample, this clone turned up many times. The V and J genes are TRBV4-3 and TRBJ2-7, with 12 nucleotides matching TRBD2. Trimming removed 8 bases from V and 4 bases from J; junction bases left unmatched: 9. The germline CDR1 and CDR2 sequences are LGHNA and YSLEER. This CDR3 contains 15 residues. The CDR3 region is CASRPGTSGFYEQYF. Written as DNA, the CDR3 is TGCGCCAGCCGGCCCGGGACTAGCGGGTTTTACGAGCAGTACTTC.

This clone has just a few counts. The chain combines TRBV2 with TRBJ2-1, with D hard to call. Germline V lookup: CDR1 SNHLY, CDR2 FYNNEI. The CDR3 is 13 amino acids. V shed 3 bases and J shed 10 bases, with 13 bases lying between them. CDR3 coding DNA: TGTGCCAGCAGTGATTCGAAGCCACCGGAGCAGTTCTTC. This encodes CASSDSKPPEQFF.